The sequence of this T cell receptor (beta chain) was determined in a study of regulatory T cells in long-lasting Graves disease. Time point of the sample: newly diagnosed GD, antithyroid drugs for less than 3 months. From PBMCs, RNA was extracted and then used to make the TCR library. This clonotype was seen ten or more times. For TCR beta, libraries came from iRepertoire HTBI primers and Arm-PCR of CDR3 regions. MiXCR, run by TCRdb on the multiplex PCR reads, gives a single entry per CDR3 protein. The sample records around 420,000 distinct CDR3 sequences, over 14% being singletons. Per the germline V gene, CDR1 is SGHAT and CDR2 is FQDESV (reference sequence). The CDR3 runs 16 residues. V was trimmed by 2 bases and J by 7 bases, leaving 20 bases between them. The sample was also linked to a second study, of T cells in Graves' hyperthyroidism and ophthalmopathy. That work states: An absence of ophthalmopathy progression within 18 months meant stable Graves' hyperthyroidism.

This TCR came from a woman between 40 and 50 years old with Graves disease. The chain has TRBV11-1 and TRBJ1-1, with D tentatively TRBD1 (6 bases). The sequencing used peripheral blood mononuclear cells (PBMCs), collected at new diagnosis, from a patient treated with antithyroid drugs. CDR3 protein: CASSLRETGPYSEAFF. Written as DNA, the CDR3 is TGTGCCAGCAGCTTACGGGAGACAGGCCCATATAGTGAAGCTTTCTTT.